This is a list of T cell receptor beta chains from one sample in a study of T cell changes during pregnancy in multiple sclerosis. Produced via immunoSEQ multiplex PCR; TCRdb's table is partial and in-frame only. This sample has tens of thousands of clones; around 93% occur once, and the top ten carry around 1.7%. The specimen comprised peripheral blood, sampled after pregnancy. The receptors here all came from a female donor with multiple sclerosis, enrolled in a pregnancy study. The CDR3 runs from the conserved cysteine through the conserved F or W. Fields, in order: J gene, D gene, V gene, CDR3 protein, CDR3 DNA. D genes are given only for firm matches.

>TRBJ2-1|TRBD2|TRBV27
CASSFLRLAGGKLPHNEQFF
TGTGCCAGCAGTTTCCTAAGACTAGCGGGAGGGAAACTCCCCCACAATGAGCAGTTCTTC
>TRBJ2-1|-|TRBV9
CASSAGHSINEQFF
TGTGCCAGCAGCGCGGGACATAGCATCAATGAGCAGTTCTTC
>TRBJ2-3|-|TRBV6-6
CATSAGGTDTQYF
TGTGCCACGTCTGCAGGAGGAACAGATACGCAGTATTTT
>TRBJ2-5|-|TRBV15
CATSRQGTSETQYF
TGTGCCACCAGCAGACAGGGGACATCGGAGACCCAGTACTTC
>TRBJ2-1|-|TRBV4-1
CASSQDPALENNEQFF
TGCGCCAGCAGCCAAGATCCTGCGCTAGAAAACAATGAGCAGTTCTTC
>TRBJ2-6|-|TRBV7-9
CASSFPGGANVLTF
TGTGCCAGCAGCTTCCCGGGGGGGGCCAACGTCCTGACTTTC
>TRBJ2-2|-|TRBV5-1
CASSPRLDAGELFF
TGCGCCAGCAGCCCACGACTAGATGCCGGGGAGCTGTTTTTT
>TRBJ2-1|TRBD2|TRBV6-5
CASSYGTSGVNEQFF
TGTGCCAGCAGTTACGGAACTAGCGGGGTTAATGAGCAGTTCTTC
>TRBJ2-6|-|TRBV7-2
CASSSTGYGANVLTF
TGTGCCAGCAGCTCCACAGGGTACGGGGCCAACGTCCTGACTTTC
>TRBJ2-4|-|TRBV7-2
CASSRGAKNIQYF
TGTGCCAGCAGCCGGGGGGCCAAAAACATTCAGTACTTC
>TRBJ2-5|-|TRBV7-2
CASSLAQGTTRETQYF
TGTGCCAGCAGCTTAGCGCAGGGGACTACGAGGGAGACCCAGTACTTC
>TRBJ1-6|-|TRBV6-1
CASSAVPGGYSPLHF
TGTGCCAGCAGTGCAGTCCCGGGGGGCTATTCACCCCTCCACTTT
>TRBJ2-1|-|TRBV7-2
CASSLYPGNLEGNEQFF
TGTGCCAGCAGCTTATATCCAGGGAACCTTGAAGGCAATGAGCAGTTCTTC